Listed here are 6 T cell receptor beta chains from one sample, sequenced in a study of shared clonotypes between healthy human individuals. The method was immunoSEQ multiplex PCR; TCRdb's version includes in-frame clones alone and lacks a portion of them. The data show more than 550,000 clones, around 91% seen once. Sequencing input: memory CD8+ T cells from PBMCs. The subset is: CD45RO+ cells pooled with CCR7-negative TemRA cells. These receptors came from a man younger than 30 in good health. Some clones in this sample may be carry-over from other donors' samples.

The chain couples TRBV18 to TRBJ1-1, with TRBD1 as a possible D gene (5 bases). Trimming left V 2 bases short and J 3 bases short, with 16 bases between. The CDR3 runs to 16 residues. CDR1 and CDR2 from the germline V gene are KGHSH and LQKENI. The CDR3, as DNA: TGTGCCAGCTCACCAGATGAGAGGGGTCTGGACACTGAAGCTTTCTTT. It specifies CASSPDERGLDTEAFF.

V and J are TRBV7-9 and TRBJ1-1; 7 bases are shared with TRBD1. The V and J ends lost 4 bases and 4 bases, in that order; junction bases with no gene match: 9. Germline loops: CDR1 SEHNR, CDR2 FQNEAQ (reference sequence). The CDR3 totals 15 residues. The CDR3: CASSSRQGDGTEAFF. The CDR3 nucleotides read TGTGCCAGCAGCTCTAGACAGGGTGATGGCACTGAAGCTTTCTTT.

This chain connects TRBV29-1 to TRBJ2-1, with TRBD2 identical over 7 bases. This CDR3 is built from 14 residues. Germline V lookup: CDR1 SQVTM, CDR2 ANQGSEA. J gave up 1 base and V 7 bases, and 7 bases lay outside the gene matches. The CDR3 nucleotides read TGCAGCGCGGAACGGGAGGTATCCTACAATGAGCAGTTCTTC. Translated: CSAEREVSYNEQFF.

The chain employs TRBV28 and TRBJ2-7; D might be TRBD1 (6 bases). Trimming left V 6 bases short and J 3 bases short, with 18 bases between. The CDR3 is made up of 15 amino acids. The germline V gene has CDR1 MDHEN and CDR2 SYDVKM. This CDR3 reads CASRRADRNIYEQYF. In nucleotides, the CDR3 is TGTGCCAGCAGGAGGGCCGACAGGAATATCTACGAGCAGTACTTC.

A remark on this clone: The sample holds other DNA sequences that translate to the same CDR3. This chain connects TRBV4-3 to TRBJ2-7; TRBD2 aligns across 11 bases. The CDR3 loop spans 14 amino acids. Germline V gene sequence: CDR1 LGHNA, CDR2 YSLEER. V gave up 4 bases and J gave up 4 bases; unmatched junction bases: 3. CDR3 DNA: TGCGCCAGCAGCCCCGGGACTAGCGGATACGAGCAGTACTTC. Protein: CASSPGTSGYEQYF.

The chain uses TRBV27 and TRBJ1-1, with D unresolved. The CDR3 has 13 residues. Per germline, CDR1 MNHEY and CDR2 SMNVEV (reference sequence). Trimming removed 3 bases from V and 10 bases from J, with 15 bases in between. CDR3 nucleotides: TGTGCCAGCAGTTTGGTCAGTCAAGCGAGAGCTTTCTTT. It translates to CASSLVSQARAFF.